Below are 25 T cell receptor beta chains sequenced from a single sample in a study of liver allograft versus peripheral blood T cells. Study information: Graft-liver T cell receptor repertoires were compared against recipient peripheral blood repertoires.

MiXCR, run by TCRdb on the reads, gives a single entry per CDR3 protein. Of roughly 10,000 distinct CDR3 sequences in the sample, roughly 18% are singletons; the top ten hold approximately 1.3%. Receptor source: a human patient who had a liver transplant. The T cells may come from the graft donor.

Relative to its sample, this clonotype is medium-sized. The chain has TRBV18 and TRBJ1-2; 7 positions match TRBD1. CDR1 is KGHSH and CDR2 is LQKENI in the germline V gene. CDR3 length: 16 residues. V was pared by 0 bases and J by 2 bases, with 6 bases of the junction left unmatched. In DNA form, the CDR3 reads TGTGCCAGCTCACCACCCTCCGGGACAGTAAACTATGGCTACACCTTC. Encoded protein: CASSPPSGTVNYGYTF.

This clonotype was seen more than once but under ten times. In nucleotides, the CDR3 is TGTGCCACCAGTGACATTATCGGGGGGGTGGAGACCCAGTACTTC. Amino acid sequence: CATSDIIGGVETQYF. The chain carries TRBV24-1 and TRBJ2-5; 8 nucleotides agree with TRBD2. Per germline, CDR1 KGHDR and CDR2 SFDVKD. Trimming took 4 bases from V and 5 from J; bases not matched to a gene: 8. CDR3 size: 15 residues.

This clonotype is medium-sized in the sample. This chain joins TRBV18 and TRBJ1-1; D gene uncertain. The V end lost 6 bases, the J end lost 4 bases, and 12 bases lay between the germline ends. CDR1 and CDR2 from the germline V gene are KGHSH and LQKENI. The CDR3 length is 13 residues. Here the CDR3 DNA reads TGTGCCAGCTCTCCAAACGGGTTCACTGAAGCTTTCTTT. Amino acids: CASSPNGFTEAFF.

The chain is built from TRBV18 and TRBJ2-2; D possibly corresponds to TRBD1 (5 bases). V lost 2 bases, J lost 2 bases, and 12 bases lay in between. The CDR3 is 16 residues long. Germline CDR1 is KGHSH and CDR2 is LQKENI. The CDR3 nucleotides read TGTGCCAGCTCACCAAAGACAGATATCAACACCGGGGAGCTGTTTTTT. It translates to CASSPKTDINTGELFF. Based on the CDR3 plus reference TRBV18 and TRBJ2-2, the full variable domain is NAGVMQNPRHLVRRRGQEARLRCSPMKGHSHVYWYRQLPEEGLKFMVYLQKENIIDESGMPKERFSAEFPKEGPSILRIQQVVRGDSAAYFCASSPKTDINTGELFFGEGSRLTVL.

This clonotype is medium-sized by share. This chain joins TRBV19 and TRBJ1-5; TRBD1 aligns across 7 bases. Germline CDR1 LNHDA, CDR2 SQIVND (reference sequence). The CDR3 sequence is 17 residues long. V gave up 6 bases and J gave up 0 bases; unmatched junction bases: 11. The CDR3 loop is CASRTGRNPYSNQPQHF. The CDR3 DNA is TGTGCCAGTAGGACAGGGAGGAACCCTTATAGCAATCAGCCCCAGCATTTT. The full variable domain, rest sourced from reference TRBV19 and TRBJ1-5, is DGGITQSPKYLFRKEGQNVTLSCEQNLNHDAMYWYRQDPGQGLRLIYYSQIVNDFQKGDIAEGYSVSREKKESFPLTVTSAQKNPTAFYLCASRTGRNPYSNQPQHFGDGTRLSIL.

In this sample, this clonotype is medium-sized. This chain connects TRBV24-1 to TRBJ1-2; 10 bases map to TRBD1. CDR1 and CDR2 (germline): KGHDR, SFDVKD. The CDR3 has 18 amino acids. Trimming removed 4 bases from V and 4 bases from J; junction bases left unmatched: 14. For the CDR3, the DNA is TGTGCCACCAGTGACCGTCGGGACAGGGGCCGATTAATCTATGGCTACACCTTC. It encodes CATSDRRDRGRLIYGYTF.

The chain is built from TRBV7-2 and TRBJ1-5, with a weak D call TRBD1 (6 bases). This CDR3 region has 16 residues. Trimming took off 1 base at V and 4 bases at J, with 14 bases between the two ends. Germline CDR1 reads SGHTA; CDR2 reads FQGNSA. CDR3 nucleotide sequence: TGTGCCAGCAGCTTAGACCCGGGGGCGGGGAATCAGCCCCAGCATTTT. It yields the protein CASSLDPGAGNQPQHF.

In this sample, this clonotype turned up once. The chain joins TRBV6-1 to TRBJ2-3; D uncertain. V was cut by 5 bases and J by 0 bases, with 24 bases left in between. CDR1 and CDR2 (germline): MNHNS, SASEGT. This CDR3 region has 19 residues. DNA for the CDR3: TGTGCCAGCAGTTACTTTACCCCACGAGTAGTGGGGAGCACAGATACGCAGTATTTT. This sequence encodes CASSYFTPRVVGSTDTQYF.

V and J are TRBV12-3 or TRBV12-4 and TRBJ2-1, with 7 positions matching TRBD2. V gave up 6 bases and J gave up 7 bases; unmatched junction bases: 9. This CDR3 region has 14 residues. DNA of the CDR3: TGTGCCAGCAGCTCTACCGGGACTACTAATGAGCAGTTCTTC. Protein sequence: CASSSTGTTNEQFF.

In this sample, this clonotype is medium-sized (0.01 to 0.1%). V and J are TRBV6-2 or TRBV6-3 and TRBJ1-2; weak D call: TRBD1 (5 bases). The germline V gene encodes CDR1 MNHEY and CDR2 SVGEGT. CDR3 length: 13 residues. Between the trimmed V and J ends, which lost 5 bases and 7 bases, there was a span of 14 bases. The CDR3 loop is CASSDLRGSGYTF. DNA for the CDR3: TGTGCCAGCAGTGATCTGCGGGGGTCTGGCTACACCTTC.

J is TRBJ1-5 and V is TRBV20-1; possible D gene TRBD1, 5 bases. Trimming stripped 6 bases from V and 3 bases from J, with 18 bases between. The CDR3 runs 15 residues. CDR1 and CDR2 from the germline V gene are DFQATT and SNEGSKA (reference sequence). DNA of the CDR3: TGCAGTGCAGGGGCACTAAGGAGGGTCAATCAGCCCCAGCATTTT. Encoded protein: CSAGALRRVNQPQHF.

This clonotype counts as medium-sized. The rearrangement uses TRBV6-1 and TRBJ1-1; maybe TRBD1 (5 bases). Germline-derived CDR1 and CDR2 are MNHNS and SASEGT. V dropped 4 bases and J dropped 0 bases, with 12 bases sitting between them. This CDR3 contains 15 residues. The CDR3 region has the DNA TGTGCCAGCAGTGTTATGGCGGGACTGAACACTGAAGCTTTCTTT. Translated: CASSVMAGLNTEAFF.

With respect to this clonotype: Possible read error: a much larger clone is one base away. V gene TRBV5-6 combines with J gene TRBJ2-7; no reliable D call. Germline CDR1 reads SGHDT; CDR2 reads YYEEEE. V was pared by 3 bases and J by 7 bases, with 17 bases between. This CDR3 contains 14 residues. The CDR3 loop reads CASSSTGPMVEQYF. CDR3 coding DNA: TGTGCCAGCAGCTCGACTGGACCCATGGTTGAGCAGTACTTC.

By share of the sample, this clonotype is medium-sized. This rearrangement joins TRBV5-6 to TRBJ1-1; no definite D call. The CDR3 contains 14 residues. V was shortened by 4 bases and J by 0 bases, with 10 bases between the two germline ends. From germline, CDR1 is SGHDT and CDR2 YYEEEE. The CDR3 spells CASSPGNMNTEAFF. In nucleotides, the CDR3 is TGTGCCAGCAGCCCAGGTAACATGAACACTGAAGCTTTCTTT.

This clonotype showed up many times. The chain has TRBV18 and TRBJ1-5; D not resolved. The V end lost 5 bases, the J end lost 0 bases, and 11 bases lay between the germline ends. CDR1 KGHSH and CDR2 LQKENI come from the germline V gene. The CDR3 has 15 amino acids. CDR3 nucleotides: TGTGCCAGCTCAAAGGACGTATATAGCAATCAGCCCCAGCATTTT. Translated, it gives CASSKDVYSNQPQHF.

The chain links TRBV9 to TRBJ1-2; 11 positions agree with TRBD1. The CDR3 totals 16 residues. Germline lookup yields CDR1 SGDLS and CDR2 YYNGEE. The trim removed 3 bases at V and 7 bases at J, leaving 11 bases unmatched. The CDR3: CASSATDRGRQGGYTF. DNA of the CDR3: TGTGCCAGCAGCGCAACGGACAGGGGGCGCCAGGGTGGCTACACCTTC.

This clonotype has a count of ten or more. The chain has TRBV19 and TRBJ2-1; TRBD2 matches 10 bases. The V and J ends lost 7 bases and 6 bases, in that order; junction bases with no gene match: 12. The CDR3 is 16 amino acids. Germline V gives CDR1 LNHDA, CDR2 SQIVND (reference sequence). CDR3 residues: CASIDGGASGGNEQFF. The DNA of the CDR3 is TGTGCCAGTATAGATGGGGGGGCTAGCGGGGGCAATGAGCAGTTCTTC. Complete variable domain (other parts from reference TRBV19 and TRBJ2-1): DGGITQSPKYLFRKEGQNVTLSCEQNLNHDAMYWYRQDPGQGLRLIYYSQIVNDFQKGDIAEGYSVSREKKESFPLTVTSAQKNPTAFYLCASIDGGASGGNEQFFGPGTRLTVL.

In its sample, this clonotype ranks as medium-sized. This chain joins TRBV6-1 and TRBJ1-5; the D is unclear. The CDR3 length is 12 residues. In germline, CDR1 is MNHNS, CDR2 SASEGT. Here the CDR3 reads CAGSKDNQPQHF. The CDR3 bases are TGTGCGGGCAGTAAGGACAATCAGCCCCAGCATTTT.

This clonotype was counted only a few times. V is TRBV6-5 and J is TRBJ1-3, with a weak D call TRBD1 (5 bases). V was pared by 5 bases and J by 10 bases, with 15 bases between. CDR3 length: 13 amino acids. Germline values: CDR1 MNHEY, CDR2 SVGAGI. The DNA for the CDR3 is TGTGCCAGCAGTACGGGGCTAGGGAAGACCATATATTTT. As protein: CASSTGLGKTIYF.

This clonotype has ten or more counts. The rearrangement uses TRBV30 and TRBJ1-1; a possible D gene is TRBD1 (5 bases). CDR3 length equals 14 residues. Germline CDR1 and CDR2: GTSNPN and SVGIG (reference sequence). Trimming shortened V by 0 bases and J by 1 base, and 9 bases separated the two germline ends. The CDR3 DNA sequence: TGTGCCTGGAGTGTCTCCGACAGGAACACTGAAGCTTTCTTT. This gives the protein CAWSVSDRNTEAFF.

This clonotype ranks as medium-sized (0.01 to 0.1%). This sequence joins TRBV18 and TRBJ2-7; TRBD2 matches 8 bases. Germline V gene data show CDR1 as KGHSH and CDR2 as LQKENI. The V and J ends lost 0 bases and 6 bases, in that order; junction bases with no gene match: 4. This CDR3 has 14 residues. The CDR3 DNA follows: TGTGCCAGCTCACCACCTACGGGGGGGGGCGAGCAGTACTTC. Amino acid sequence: CASSPPTGGGEQYF.

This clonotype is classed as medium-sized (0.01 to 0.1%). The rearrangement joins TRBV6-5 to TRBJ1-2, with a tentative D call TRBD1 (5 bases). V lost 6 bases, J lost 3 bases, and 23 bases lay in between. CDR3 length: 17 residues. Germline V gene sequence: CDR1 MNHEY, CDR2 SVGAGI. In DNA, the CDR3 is TGTGCCAGCAGCCGCCATTTACCGGGCAAAGGGGACTATGGCTACACCTTC. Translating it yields CASSRHLPGKGDYGYTF.

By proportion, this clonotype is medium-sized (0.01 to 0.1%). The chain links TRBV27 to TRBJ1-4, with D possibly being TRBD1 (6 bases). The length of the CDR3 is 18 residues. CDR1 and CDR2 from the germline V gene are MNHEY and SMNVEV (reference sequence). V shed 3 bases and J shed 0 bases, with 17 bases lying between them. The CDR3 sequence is CASSFGPPGTSTNEKLFF. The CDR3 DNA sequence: TGTGCCAGCAGTTTTGGCCCCCCCGGGACATCAACTAATGAAAAACTGTTTTTT.

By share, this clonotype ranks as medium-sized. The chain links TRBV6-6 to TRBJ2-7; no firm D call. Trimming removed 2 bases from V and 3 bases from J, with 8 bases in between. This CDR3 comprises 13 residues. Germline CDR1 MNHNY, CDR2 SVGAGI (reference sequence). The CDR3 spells CASSYEAYYEQYF. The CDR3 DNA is TGTGCCAGCAGTTACGAGGCCTACTACGAGCAGTACTTC.

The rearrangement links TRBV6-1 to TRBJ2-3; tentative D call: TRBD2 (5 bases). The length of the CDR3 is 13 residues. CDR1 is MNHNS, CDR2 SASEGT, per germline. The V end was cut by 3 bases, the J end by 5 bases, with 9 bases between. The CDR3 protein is CASSDSGVDTQYF. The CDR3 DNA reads TGTGCCAGCAGTGATTCCGGGGTAGATACGCAGTATTTT.